The clone carrying this TCR beta chain has more than one count but fewer than ten. Its antigen is not known. This CDR3 comprises 17 residues. The V gene's germline CDR1 is LNHDA and CDR2 SQIVND (reference sequence). V was clipped by 7 bases and J by 5 bases, with 26 bases between them. The data derive from a study of cytomegalovirus exposure and HLA in healthy donors. Whole-study results and caveats: Analysis performed later showed TCR beta chains linked to HLA being more clonally expanded than equally common others. 87-base-pair reads could not separate some V segments, including TRBV6-2 and TRBV6-3.

The primer mix had 60 Vbeta and 13 Jbeta primers. TCRdb's table, derived via immunoSEQ multiplex PCR, lists solely in-frame clones and lacks some. Counted here are under 150,000 clones, approximately 80% occurring once; the ten biggest clones make up 4% to 5%. The specimen was PBMCs. J is TRBJ2-5 and V is TRBV19; D possibly corresponds to TRBD1 (5 bases). The TCR originated in a man aged 35 to 55 in good health and CMV-seropositive. CDR3 in amino acids: CASTNQGGDNGWETQYF. The CDR3 DNA reads TGTGCCAGTACCAACCAGGGTGGAGACAATGGATGGGAGACCCAGTACTTC.